This TCR beta chain comes out of a study of graft-versus-host responses after intestinal transplantation. Across the whole study: As for transplant type, recipients had multivisceral, liver-intestinal, or isolated intestinal grafts. Study results and caveats: GvH clones were identified in recipient marrow, with some first appearing in ileum or blood. Within the allografts of patients who had graft-donor T cell macrochimerism, graft-versus-host to host-versus-graft clonal ratios were high. An association linked early post-transplant HvG declines with peak circulating GvH clone levels.

Sequenced by immunoSEQ multiplex PCR; TCRdb stores in-frame clones only, minus some. This repertoire shows fewer than 95,000 clones, roughly 91% found once; its top ten account for 2%. V lost 4 bases to trimming and J lost 2 bases, with 21 bases between them. This CDR3 region has 17 residues. Germline V gene sequence: CDR1 MNHEY, CDR2 SMNVEV (reference sequence). As regards this clone: The antigen is undetermined.

This clonotype originated in a human donor who received an intestinal transplant. Sequenced here: unstimulated CD8+ T cells sorted from spleen or lymph node cells, sampled before intestinal transplant. V is TRBV27 and J is TRBJ2-7; perhaps TRBD1 as D (5 bases). The CDR3: CASSSRPPQDRPYEQYF. The DNA of the CDR3 is TGTGCCAGCAGTTCCAGGCCCCCACAGGATAGACCCTACGAGCAGTACTTC.